Listed below are T cell receptor beta chains from one sample, sequenced in a study of blood T cell repertoires in COVID-19. TCRdb keeps only in-frame clones here, not all; method: immunoSEQ multiplex PCR. The sample has about 40,000 clones; just under 85% are singletons. The sequenced sample was peripheral blood. The receptor set was obtained from a woman aged 60-75 years with acute or convalescent COVID-19. CDR3s include the opening cysteine and the closing phenylalanine or tryptophan. A D gene is named only where the DNA matches it firmly. Where a row states a size, it is once, few, many or the class of an expanded clone; other rows omit it.

V: TRBV5-4
J: TRBJ1-1
size: NA
D: TRBD1
CDR3: CASSPGQGARNTEAFF
DNA: TGTGCCAGCAGCCCGGGACAGGGGGCACGGAACACTGAAGCTTTCTTT

V: TRBV19
J: TRBJ1-4
size: NA
D: TRBD1
CDR3: CASSPTGGLEKLFF
DNA: TGTGCCAGTAGCCCGACAGGGGGCCTGGAAAAACTGTTTTTT

V: TRBV2
J: TRBJ2-2
size: NA
D: TRBD1
CDR3: CASKFRAGGSGELFF
DNA: TGTGCCAGCAAATTTAGGGCAGGGGGCAGCGGGGAGCTGTTTTTT

V: TRBV6-6
J: TRBJ2-7
size: few
D: TRBD2
CDR3: CASSLTSGSLEQYF
DNA: TGTGCCAGCAGTTTGACTAGCGGGAGCCTCGAGCAGTACTTC

V: TRBV28
J: TRBJ2-7
size: once
D: TRBD2
CDR3: CASSPRPGGGLSYEQYF
DNA: TGTGCCAGCAGTCCCCGACCGGGGGGGGGCCTCTCCTACGAGCAGTACTTC

V: TRBV5-1
J: TRBJ2-6
size: NA
D: NA
CDR3: CASSLAHSGANVLTF
DNA: TGCGCCAGCAGCTTGGCCCACTCTGGGGCCAACGTCCTGACTTTC

V: TRBV6-4
J: TRBJ2-1
size: NA
D: NA
CDR3: CASSGQASSYNEQFF
DNA: TGTGCCAGCAGTGGTCAGGCGAGCTCCTACAATGAGCAGTTCTTC

V: TRBV11-2
J: TRBJ1-6
size: once
D: NA
CDR3: CASSSQGTRGNSPLHF
DNA: TGTGCCAGCAGCTCGCAGGGGACGAGGGGTAATTCACCCCTCCACTTT

V: TRBV5-1
J: TRBJ1-2
size: NA
D: TRBD1
CDR3: CASSLGDRNYGYTF
DNA: TGCGCCAGCAGCTTGGGGGACAGGAACTATGGCTACACCTTC

V: TRBV6-1
J: TRBJ2-5
size: NA
D: TRBD2
CDR3: CASSELAGGQETQYF
DNA: TGTGCCAGCAGTGAACTAGCGGGAGGGCAAGAGACCCAGTACTTC

V: TRBV6-1
J: TRBJ1-6
size: NA
D: TRBD1
CDR3: CASSEGGGTYNSPLHF
DNA: TGTGCCAGCAGTGAAGGAGGGGGCACCTATAATTCACCCCTCCACTTT

V: TRBV5-1
J: TRBJ1-6
size: NA
D: TRBD1
CDR3: CASSVGQGHSPLHF
DNA: TGCGCCAGCAGCGTCGGACAGGGGCATTCACCCCTCCACTTT

V: TRBV9
J: TRBJ1-2
size: NA
D: TRBD1
CDR3: CASSATGTGGYGYTF
DNA: TGTGCCAGCAGCGCGACGGGGACAGGGGGTTATGGCTACACCTTC

V: TRBV7-2
J: TRBJ1-3
size: NA
D: NA
CDR3: CASSPKLSGNTIYF
DNA: TGTGCCAGCAGCCCGAAACTCTCTGGAAACACCATATATTTT

V: TRBV19
J: TRBJ1-5
size: few
D: TRBD1
CDR3: CASSHRGQPQHF
DNA: TGTGCCAGTAGCCACAGGGGACAGCCCCAGCATTTT

V: TRBV24-1
J: TRBJ2-5
size: NA
D: TRBD1
CDR3: CATSDLPRDRVWETQYF
DNA: TGTGCCACCAGTGATTTGCCCCGGGACAGGGTATGGGAGACCCAGTACTTC

V: TRBV14
J: TRBJ2-3
size: NA
D: NA
CDR3: CASSRTGGRRTDTQYF
DNA: TGTGCCAGCAGCCGCACTGGCGGGCGACGCACAGATACGCAGTATTTT

V: TRBV9
J: TRBJ2-1
size: NA
D: TRBD2
CDR3: CASSPLGSGGFTSSYNEQFF
DNA: TGTGCCAGCAGCCCCCTGGGTAGCGGGGGGTTTACGAGCTCCTACAATGAGCAGTTCTTC

V: TRBV7-8
J: TRBJ1-1
size: NA
D: TRBD1
CDR3: CASSLGGTGTEAFF
DNA: TGTGCCAGCAGCTTAGGTGGGACAGGCACTGAAGCTTTCTTT

V: TRBV19
J: TRBJ1-5
size: NA
D: NA
CDR3: CASSISVLGGNQPQHF
DNA: TGTGCCAGTAGTATATCGGTATTGGGAGGCAATCAGCCCCAGCATTTT

V: TRBV14
J: TRBJ2-6
size: NA
D: NA
CDR3: CASSSQWGLNVLTF
DNA: TGTGCCAGCAGCTCCCAATGGGGGCTAAACGTCCTGACTTTC

V: TRBV5-1
J: TRBJ2-7
size: NA
D: NA
CDR3: CASSFVPGMDEQYF
DNA: TGCGCCAGCAGCTTTGTCCCGGGAATGGACGAGCAGTACTTC

V: TRBV11-2
J: TRBJ2-3
size: NA
D: TRBD2
CDR3: CASSSFGIAGSWGTQYF
DNA: TGTGCCAGCAGCTCCTTTGGGATAGCGGGGTCGTGGGGGACGCAGTATTTT

V: TRBV7-3
J: TRBJ2-3
size: NA
D: NA
CDR3: CASSLQGPLTDTQYF
DNA: TGTGCCAGCAGCTTACAGGGGCCATTAACAGATACGCAGTATTTT

V: TRBV7-2
J: TRBJ1-1
size: NA
D: NA
CDR3: CASSLGAVPMNTEAFF
DNA: TGTGCCAGCAGCTTAGGGGCCGTACCCATGAACACTGAAGCTTTCTTT

V: TRBV4-2
J: TRBJ1-2
size: NA
D: TRBD1
CDR3: CASSQDWGDRDYGYTF
DNA: TGTGCCAGCAGCCAAGATTGGGGGGACAGGGACTATGGCTACACCTTC

V: TRBV30
J: TRBJ2-7
size: NA
D: TRBD1
CDR3: CAWNGRRTGTQLNLRGGQQYF
DNA: TGTGCCTGGAACGGAAGGAGGACAGGGACCCAACTAAATCTACGAGGAGGTCAGCAGTACTTC

V: TRBV10-3
J: TRBJ1-2
size: NA
D: NA
CDR3: CAISESQDPYGYTF
DNA: TGTGCCATCAGTGAGTCCCAGGATCCTTATGGCTACACCTTC

V: TRBV6-1
J: TRBJ1-2
size: NA
D: NA
CDR3: CASSERTDYGYTF
DNA: TGTGCCAGCAGTGAGAGGACAGATTATGGCTACACCTTC

V: TRBV5-1
J: TRBJ2-2
size: NA
D: NA
CDR3: CASSPLTGAGELFF
DNA: TGCGCCAGCAGCCCGCTAACGGGGGCCGGGGAGCTGTTTTTT

V: TRBV7-8
J: TRBJ2-5
size: NA
D: TRBD2
CDR3: CASSLGTSGGQTQYF
DNA: TGTGCCAGCAGCTTAGGCACTAGCGGGGGGCAGACCCAGTACTTC

V: TRBV9
J: TRBJ2-1
size: once
D: NA
CDR3: CASSVEGGPYNEQFF
DNA: TGTGCCAGCAGCGTAGAGGGGGGGCCATACAATGAGCAGTTCTTC

V: TRBV28
J: TRBJ1-3
size: NA
D: NA
CDR3: CAGTRENTIYF
DNA: TGTGCCGGGACACGAGAAAACACCATATATTTT

V: TRBV11-2
J: TRBJ1-2
size: NA
D: NA
CDR3: CASSHRDKLDGYTF
DNA: TGTGCCAGCAGCCACCGGGACAAACTGGATGGCTACACCTTC

V: TRBV13
J: TRBJ1-4
size: NA
D: NA
CDR3: CASSLGQGSGKLFF
DNA: TGTGCCAGCAGCTTGGGTCAGGGGTCAGGAAAACTGTTTTTT

V: TRBV6-5
J: TRBJ1-1
size: NA
D: NA
CDR3: CASNRVNTEAFF
DNA: TGTGCCAGCAACAGAGTGAACACTGAAGCTTTCTTT

V: TRBV5-1
J: TRBJ2-7
size: once
D: NA
CDR3: CASSHGDSYEQYF
DNA: TGCGCCAGCAGCCACGGGGACTCCTACGAGCAGTACTTC

V: TRBV28
J: TRBJ1-5
size: NA
D: TRBD1
CDR3: CATSPSGQGFDQPQHF
DNA: TGTGCCACCTCCCCGTCGGGACAGGGGTTCGATCAGCCCCAGCATTTT

V: TRBV4-1
J: TRBJ2-1
size: NA
D: NA
CDR3: CASSPRGAGGKYNEQFF
DNA: TGCGCCAGCAGCCCCCGGGGGGCGGGCGGGAAGTACAATGAGCAGTTCTTC

V: TRBV6-6
J: TRBJ1-4
size: few
D: NA
CDR3: CASRERATNEKLFF
DNA: TGTGCCAGCAGGGAGAGGGCAACTAATGAAAAACTGTTTTTT

V: TRBV5-1
J: TRBJ2-1
size: NA
D: NA
CDR3: CASKISTADEQFF
DNA: TGCGCCAGCAAAATTTCCACCGCGGATGAGCAGTTCTTC

V: TRBV5-6
J: TRBJ2-3
size: NA
D: TRBD2
CDR3: CASSLFAGGRTDTQYF
DNA: TGTGCCAGCAGCTTGTTTGCGGGGGGGAGGACAGATACGCAGTATTTT

V: TRBV6-4
J: TRBJ2-2
size: NA
D: TRBD1
CDR3: CASSGVQGTGELFF
DNA: TGTGCCAGCAGTGGAGTACAGGGGACCGGGGAGCTGTTTTTT

V: TRBV29-1
J: TRBJ1-1
size: NA
D: NA
CDR3: CSVPMNRVDTEAFF
DNA: TGCAGCGTCCCGATGAACAGGGTAGACACTGAAGCTTTCTTT

V: TRBV19
J: TRBJ1-6
size: NA
D: TRBD1
CDR3: CASSPRQGLNSPLHF
DNA: TGTGCCAGTAGTCCACGACAGGGTTTAAATTCACCCCTCCACTTT

V: TRBV4-2
J: TRBJ2-2
size: NA
D: NA
CDR3: CASSQVKTGVTNTGELFF
DNA: TGTGCCAGCAGCCAAGTTAAGACGGGAGTAACGAACACCGGGGAGCTGTTTTTT

V: TRBV4-2
J: TRBJ2-3
size: NA
D: NA
CDR3: CASSFIRTDTQYF
DNA: TGTGCCAGCAGCTTTATTCGCACAGATACGCAGTATTTT

V: TRBV6-5
J: TRBJ1-1
size: NA
D: NA
CDR3: CASSPGGKRQAFF
DNA: TGTGCCAGCAGTCCAGGAGGGAAGCGACAAGCTTTCTTT

V: TRBV18
J: TRBJ1-2
size: NA
D: TRBD1
CDR3: CASSPPNTGGHGYTF
DNA: TGTGCCAGCTCACCACCCAACACAGGGGGCCATGGCTACACCTTC